Shown below are 27 T cell receptor beta chains from a single sample sequenced in a study of blood T cell repertoires in COVID-19. Data came from immunoSEQ multiplex PCR; TCRdb stores just in-frame clones and leaves some out. The sample has about 240,000 clones, 75% to 90% seen once. Sequencing was done on a sample of peripheral blood. Receptors were obtained from a man aged 60 to 69 who had recovered from COVID-19.

CDR3 nucleotides: TGTGCCAGCAGTTACGGACAGGGGAACACCGGGGAGCTGTTTTTT. This encodes CASSYGQGNTGELFF. The rearrangement uses TRBV6-6 and TRBJ2-2; 8 bases match TRBD1. This CDR3 has 15 residues. Germline-derived CDR1 and CDR2 are MNHNY and SVGAGI (reference sequence). With V trimmed by 2 bases and J by 1 base, 0 bases remained unmatched.

The chain has TRBV11-2 and TRBJ2-2, with 11 bases fitting TRBD2. The V and J ends lost 5 bases and 6 bases, in that order; junction bases with no gene match: 8. The CDR3 length is 16 residues. In germline, CDR1 is SGHAT, CDR2 FQNNGV. The CDR3 bases are TGTGCCAGCAGCCCCAGGCCGGGACTAGCGGCCGGGGAGCTGTTTTTT. Amino acid sequence: CASSPRPGLAAGELFF.

V usage is TRBV2 and J usage is TRBJ2-2, with TRBD1 matching 10 bases. The CDR3 spans 14 residues. The germline CDR1 and CDR2 sequences are SNHLY and FYNNEI. Trimming removed 5 bases from V and 7 bases from J; junction bases left unmatched: 4. The CDR3 DNA follows: TGTGCCAGCAGTAGGACAGGGGGACGCGGGGAGCTGTTTTTT. Translation gives CASSRTGGRGELFF. The variable domain in full, completed from reference TRBV2 and TRBJ2-2, reads EPEVTQTPSHQVTQMGQEVILRCVPISNHLYFYWYRQILGQKVEFLVSFYNNEISEKSEIFDDQFSVERPDGSNFTLKIRSTKLEDSAMYFCASSRTGGRGELFFGEGSRLTVL.

J is TRBJ1-2 and V is TRBV2; D perhaps matches TRBD1 (6 bases). CDR3 size: 13 residues. CDR1 and CDR2 from the germline V gene are SNHLY and FYNNEI. V gave up 4 bases and J gave up 3 bases, with 9 bases separating them. The CDR3 protein is CASSGGRDYGYTF. The CDR3 DNA reads as TGTGCCAGCAGTGGGGGGCGCGACTATGGCTACACCTTC.

This rearrangement joins TRBV19 to TRBJ2-3; D unresolved. Germline CDR1 reads LNHDA; CDR2 reads SQIVND (reference sequence). The V gene lost 3 bases and the J gene lost 1 base, with 14 bases spanning the gap. The CDR3 is made up of 16 amino acids. DNA for the CDR3: TGTGCCAGTAGTATGTCCTACTACGCCGGCACAGATACGCAGTATTTT. Translation: CASSMSYYAGTDTQYF.

The chain recombines TRBV25-1 with TRBJ2-1, with 11 bases matching TRBD2. V was clipped by 3 bases and J by 8 bases; unmatched bases: 9. The CDR3 has 16 residues. Per the germline V gene, CDR1 is MGHDK and CDR2 is SYGVNS. CDR3 amino acids: CASSDTSGGIIDEQFF. The CDR3 bases are TGTGCCAGCAGTGATACTAGCGGGGGCATCATCGATGAGCAGTTCTTC.

The V and J genes are TRBV7-2 and TRBJ2-6; D perhaps matches TRBD2 (5 bases). Germline assignment: CDR1 SGHTA and CDR2 FQGNSA. The CDR3 has 16 amino acids. V lost 0 bases and J lost 1, with 7 bases in between. CDR3 in DNA: TGTGCCAGCAGCTTAGCGAGGGCATCTGGGGCCAACGTCCTGACTTTC. Translating gives CASSLARASGANVLTF.

The CDR3 bases are TGCGCCAGCAGCTTTTACACAGGAATCCAAGAGCAGTACGTC. Translated, it gives CASSFYTGIQEQYV. The chain employs TRBV5-1 and TRBJ2-7; TRBD1 might be the D (5 bases). Per germline, CDR1 SGHRS and CDR2 YFSETQ. The CDR3 covers 14 residues. Deletions cut 2 bases from V and 7 bases from J, with 16 bases between.

The sample holds one count of this clone. This chain joins TRBV11-2 and TRBJ1-3, with TRBD1 as a possible D gene (6 bases). The CDR3 sequence is 15 residues long. Germline V CDR1 and CDR2: SGHAT, FQNNGV. Trimming took 3 bases from V and 0 from J, leaving 9 bases between them. The CDR3 DNA sequence: TGTGCCAGCAGCTTTTCGGGACACTCTGGAAACACCATATATTTT. Protein: CASSFSGHSGNTIYF.

The chain has TRBV6-5 and TRBJ1-5; the D is unclear. Germline assignment: CDR1 MNHEY and CDR2 SVGAGI. This CDR3 spans 15 amino acids. V shed 3 bases and J shed 7 bases, with 16 bases lying between them. CDR3 in amino acids: CASSYSASPQQPQHF. In nucleotides, the CDR3 is TGTGCCAGCAGTTATTCCGCTAGCCCGCAGCAGCCCCAGCATTTT.

This chain connects TRBV25-1 to TRBJ2-2; a possible D gene is TRBD1 (6 bases). CDR1 is MGHDK, CDR2 SYGVNS, per germline. Trimming left V 6 bases short and J 3 bases short, with 11 bases between. This CDR3 spans 14 amino acids. CDR3 residues: CASSLWGHTGELFF. DNA for the CDR3: TGTGCCAGCAGCTTGTGGGGGCACACCGGGGAGCTGTTTTTT.

In the case of this clone: The sample carries other DNA sequences with the same CDR3. V and J are TRBV6-5 and TRBJ2-7, with 7 bases that match TRBD1. Trimming took 0 bases from V and 0 from J; bases not matched to a gene: 2. Germline assignment: CDR1 MNHEY and CDR2 SVGAGI. The CDR3 totals 15 residues. CDR3 sequence reads: CASSYSNRGSYEQYF. The CDR3 bases are TGTGCCAGCAGTTACTCGAACAGGGGCTCCTACGAGCAGTACTTC.

V and J are TRBV4-2 and TRBJ2-7, with TRBD2 as a possible D gene (6 bases). The CDR3 runs 14 residues. Between the trimmed V and J ends, which lost 4 bases and 3 bases, there was a span of 13 bases. Germline V gene data show CDR1 as LGHNA and CDR2 as YNFKEQ. The CDR3 DNA reads as TGTGCCAGCAGCCGGACGACTAGAGACTACGAGCAGTACTTC. Amino acid sequence: CASSRTTRDYEQYF.

This clone appeared once. The chain has TRBV5-1 and TRBJ1-3, with D possibly matching TRBD1 (6 bases). Germline CDR1 SGHRS, CDR2 YFSETQ. The CDR3 is 17 residues long. V lost 2 bases and J 0 bases, leaving 15 bases between the germline ends. DNA of the CDR3: TGCGCCAGCAGCTTCAGCAGGGGTGTCGGCTCTGGAAACACCATATATTTT. Protein: CASSFSRGVGSGNTIYF.

This chain uses TRBV9 with TRBJ2-3, with 7 bases aligning to TRBD2. CDR1 is SGDLS and CDR2 is YYNGEE in the germline V gene. The CDR3 contains 15 residues. The junction had 2 bases not matched to a gene; V was cut back by 1 base and J by 0 bases. CDR3: CASSVWGGSTDTQYF. The CDR3, as DNA: TGTGCCAGCAGCGTATGGGGGGGTAGCACAGATACGCAGTATTTT.

This chain connects TRBV6-5 to TRBJ2-7, with 9 nucleotides matching TRBD1. Germline V gives CDR1 MNHEY, CDR2 SVGAGI. J was trimmed by 3 bases and V by 8 bases; bases with no gene match: 2. The CDR3 has 12 amino acids. The CDR3 spells CASAGQGYEQYF. CDR3 nucleotide sequence: TGTGCCAGCGCGGGACAGGGCTACGAGCAGTACTTC.

The chain uses TRBV11-2 and TRBJ1-1, with 12 bases identical to TRBD1. The CDR3 is made up of 18 amino acids. Per the germline V gene, CDR1 is SGHAT and CDR2 is FQNNGV. V lost 3 bases and J lost 3; bases outside the gene matches: 11. CDR3 bases: TGTGCCAGCAGCTTGGCCAGGGGGACAGGGGGCGGGTACACTGAAGCTTTCTTT. This encodes CASSLARGTGGGYTEAFF.

The V and J genes are TRBV11-2 and TRBJ2-1; the D is unclear. Trimming removed 1 base from V and 4 bases from J, with 5 bases in between. There are 13 residues in the CDR3. Germline V gene data show CDR1 as SGHAT and CDR2 as FQNNGV. The CDR3 protein is CASSLARYNEQFF. In DNA, the CDR3 is TGTGCCAGCAGCTTAGCGCGATACAATGAGCAGTTCTTC.

The V call is TRBV20-1, the J call TRBJ2-7, with TRBD2 identical over 8 bases. The V segment lost 3 bases and the J segment 3 bases; nucleotides outside the gene matches: 7. The CDR3 covers 14 residues. Germline CDR1 is DFQATT and CDR2 is SNEGSKA (reference sequence). This chain's CDR3 is CSASRAGGGYEQYF. As DNA, the CDR3 is TGCAGTGCTAGTAGAGCCGGGGGGGGCTACGAGCAGTACTTC.

The chain links TRBV24-1 to TRBJ1-6; possible D gene TRBD1, 5 bases. From germline, CDR1 is KGHDR and CDR2 SFDVKD. Between the trimmed V and J ends, which lost 4 bases and 7 bases, there was a span of 13 bases. CDR3 length: 15 residues. The CDR3 sequence: CATSETGRENSPLHF. CDR3 nucleotides: TGTGCCACCAGTGAAACGGGACGGGAGAATTCACCCCTCCACTTT.

This clone appeared once. This rearrangement joins TRBV18 to TRBJ1-4, with TRBD1 matching over 7 bases. Unmatched junction bases numbered 7, after V lost 2 bases and J lost 7 bases. Germline CDR1 reads KGHSH; CDR2 reads LQKENI. This CDR3 has 15 amino acids. CDR3 amino acids: CASSPGQVGGEKLFF. Here the CDR3 DNA reads TGTGCCAGCTCACCAGGACAGGTGGGAGGTGAAAAACTGTTTTTT.

This chain uses TRBV2 with TRBJ2-7, with 8 bases that match TRBD1. The CDR3 is 14 residues long. The trim removed 7 bases at V and 0 bases at J, leaving 5 bases unmatched. Germline loops: CDR1 SNHLY, CDR2 FYNNEI. The CDR3 DNA sequence: TGTGCCAGCACCCGGACAGGGAGCTCCTACGAGCAGTACTTC. Encoded protein: CASTRTGSSYEQYF. Based on the CDR3 plus reference TRBV2 and TRBJ2-7, the full variable domain is EPEVTQTPSHQVTQMGQEVILRCVPISNHLYFYWYRQILGQKVEFLVSFYNNEISEKSEIFDDQFSVERPDGSNFTLKIRSTKLEDSAMYFCASTRTGSSYEQYFGPGTRLTVT.

The chain combines TRBV11-3 with TRBJ2-3, with TRBD2 matching 7 bases. V gave up 5 bases and J gave up 5 bases; unmatched junction bases: 10. CDR1 and CDR2 from the germline V gene are SGHNT and YENEEA. This CDR3 contains 15 residues. In nucleotides, the CDR3 is TGTGCCAGCAGCCCTGGTTCGGGGGAGGGAGATACGCAGTATTTT. Translation: CASSPGSGEGDTQYF.

This clone was counted between two and nine times. V gene TRBV19 combines with J gene TRBJ2-2; 9 bases are shared with TRBD1. The trim removed 6 bases at V and 1 base at J, leaving 3 bases unmatched. This CDR3 is 15 amino acids long. CDR1 and CDR2 (germline): LNHDA, SQIVND (reference sequence). CDR3 nucleotide sequence: TGTGCCAGTAGGCGGGACAGGGTGAACACCGGGGAGCTGTTTTTT. Encoded protein: CASRRDRVNTGELFF.

This clone turned up a few times. The gene calls are TRBV27 and TRBJ1-3, with D uncertain. V lost 0 bases to trimming and J lost 0 bases, with 6 bases between them. There are 15 residues in the CDR3. Germline CDR1 MNHEY, CDR2 SMNVEV (reference sequence). The CDR3 loop reads CASSLSYSSGNTIYF. The CDR3 DNA sequence: TGTGCCAGCAGTTTATCGTACAGCTCTGGAAACACCATATATTTT.

The chain is built from TRBV2 and TRBJ2-5, with 11 bases identical to TRBD1. In germline, CDR1 is SNHLY, CDR2 FYNNEI. J lost 5 bases, V lost 6 bases, and 8 bases had no gene match. CDR3 length: 15 amino acids. The CDR3 reads CASRKRTGGAETQYF. The DNA of the CDR3 is TGTGCCAGCAGAAAGAGGACAGGGGGCGCGGAGACCCAGTACTTC.

The chain combines TRBV4-1 with TRBJ1-2; perhaps TRBD1 as D (5 bases). The CDR3 spans 15 residues. Trimming shortened V by 0 bases and J by 4 bases, and 12 bases separated the two germline ends. The V gene's germline CDR1 is MGHRA and CDR2 YSYEKL. Here the CDR3 reads CASSQDISGVYGYTF. CDR3 in DNA: TGCGCCAGCAGCCAAGATATTTCGGGGGTCTATGGCTACACCTTC.